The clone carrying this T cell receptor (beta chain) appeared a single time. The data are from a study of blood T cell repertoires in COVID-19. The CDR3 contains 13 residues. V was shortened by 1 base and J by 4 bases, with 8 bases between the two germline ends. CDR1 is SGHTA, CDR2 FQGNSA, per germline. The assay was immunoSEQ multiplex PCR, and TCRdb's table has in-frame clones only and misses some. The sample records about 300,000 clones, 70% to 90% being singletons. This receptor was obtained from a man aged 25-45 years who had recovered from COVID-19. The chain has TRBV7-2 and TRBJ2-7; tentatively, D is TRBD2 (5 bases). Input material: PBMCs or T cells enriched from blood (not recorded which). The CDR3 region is CASSLERRYEQYF. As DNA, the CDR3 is TGTGCCAGCAGCTTAGAGCGGCGTTACGAGCAGTACTTC.